Listed below are T cell receptor beta chains from one sample, sequenced in a study of T cells after yellow fever vaccination. From the 5' RACE reads, TCRdb called clonotypes with MiXCR, one entry per CDR3 protein. This sample has about 550,000 distinct CDR3 sequences, with 15% to 20% found just once. Sequenced here: PBMCs, sampled 15 days after the yellow fever booster vaccination. The receptors come from a man aged 30 to 45 who received the YFV17D yellow fever vaccine. Both conserved end residues are part of each CDR3. A D gene is named only where the DNA matches it firmly. The size field is filled for only some rows; it gives once, few, many or a size class.

-	TRBV6-5	TRBJ2-7	-	TGTGCCAGCAGTTTGACTCCCAGGAGCTCCTACGAGCAGTACTTC	CASSLTPRSSYEQYF
few	TRBV28	TRBJ2-1	TRBD2	TGTGCCAGCGGCCTAGCGGGAGTCACTGAGCAGTTCTTC	CASGLAGVTEQFF
many	TRBV12-3/TRBV12-4	TRBJ1-2	-	TGTGCCAGCACCCCAGGCAGGGATCTGACCTTC	CASTPGRDLTF
few	TRBV12-3/TRBV12-4	TRBJ1-5	-	TGTGCCAGCAGCCCCTTGGATCAGCCCCAGCATTTT	CASSPLDQPQHF
few	TRBV3-1	TRBJ2-3	TRBD2	TGTGCCAGCACCTGGACTAGCGGGGGCACAGATACGCAGTATTTT	CASTWTSGGTDTQYF
-	TRBV4-1	TRBJ2-4	-	TGCGCCAGCAGCCCGTCTAGGGACATGAAAAACATTCAGTACTTC	CASSPSRDMKNIQYF
few	TRBV28	TRBJ2-5	TRBD2	TGTGCCAGCAGCCTGACTAGCGGGAGGGCTCGGGAGACCCAGTACTTC	CASSLTSGRARETQYF
-	TRBV5-1	TRBJ2-1	TRBD2	TGCGCCAGCAGTAGGTCTAGCGGGGACTACAATGAGCAGTTCTTC	CASSRSSGDYNEQFF
-	TRBV7-2	TRBJ1-3	-	TGTGCCAGCAGCTTTCCCAGGATCTCTGGAAACACCATATATTTT	CASSFPRISGNTIYF
few	TRBV3-1	TRBJ1-1	-	TGTGCCAGCAGCCAACTCACTGAAGCTTTCTTT	CASSQLTEAFF
few	TRBV11-2	TRBJ2-1	-	TGTGCCAGCACCCCGATATTAACAGGATACAATGAGCAGTTCTTC	CASTPILTGYNEQFF
-	TRBV12-3/TRBV12-4	TRBJ2-1	TRBD2	TGTGCAACCAAAGGGAGGGTCTACAATGAGCAGTTCTTC	CATKGRVYNEQFF
-	TRBV6-1	TRBJ2-5	-	TGTGCCAGCACCCTCAGAGCGAGTGCCACCGTGGAGACCCAGTACTTC	CASTLRASATVETQYF
few	TRBV5-1	TRBJ2-1	TRBD2	TGCGCCAGCAGCTGGGCCCCCAGTACTAGCGGGAGTGATAATGAGCAGTTCTTC	CASSWAPSTSGSDNEQFF
few	TRBV15	TRBJ2-1	-	TGTGCCACCAGCAGACAGGACCTCCCCGGGGGTGAGCAGTTCTTC	CATSRQDLPGGEQFF
-	TRBV20-1	TRBJ2-2	-	TGCAGTGCTCAGAGAAGGGTGACCGGGGAGCTGTTTTTT	CSAQRRVTGELFF
-	TRBV9	TRBJ2-7	-	TGTGCCAGCAGCGGGACCGGGAATACCTACGAGCAGTACTTC	CASSGTGNTYEQYF
-	TRBV20-1	TRBJ2-1	TRBD2	TGCAGTGCTAAGGCTCCGGGACTAGCGGGAAGGAGCTCCTACAATGAGCAGTTCTTC	CSAKAPGLAGRSSYNEQFF
few	TRBV19	TRBJ2-2	TRBD1	TGTGCCAGTAGGGACAGGGAAGTTGTCGGGGAGCTGTTTTTT	CASRDREVVGELFF
-	TRBV14	TRBJ2-7	TRBD2	TGTGCCAGCAGCCAGGGACTAGCGGGTCCATACTTC	CASSQGLAGPYF
-	TRBV5-6	TRBJ2-3	-	TGTGCCAGCAGCGTGGCGGGCTACCCCACAGATACGCAGTATTTT	CASSVAGYPTDTQYF
-	TRBV7-9	TRBJ2-7	TRBD2	TGTGCCAGCAGCTATGTCCCGGGGACTACAAGTCCCTACGAGCAGTACTTC	CASSYVPGTTSPYEQYF
-	TRBV6-2/TRBV6-3	TRBJ1-5	-	TGTGCCAGCAGTTTACAGGGTATAACGCCCCAGCATTTT	CASSLQGITPQHF
-	TRBV5-1	TRBJ2-3	TRBD2	TGCGCCAGCAGCCCGTTAGCGGGAGGGCCTCCAGATACGCAGTATTTT	CASSPLAGGPPDTQYF
few	TRBV3-1	TRBJ2-1	-	TGTGCCAGCAGCTCCGCATGGGAGCAGTTCTTC	CASSSAWEQFF
-	TRBV18	TRBJ2-7	-	TGTGCCAGCTCACCCGGGGACGGACCCTACGAGCAGTACTTC	CASSPGDGPYEQYF
few	TRBV11-2	TRBJ2-7	TRBD1	TGTGCCAGCAGCAAACAGGGGGCTGGCGGGTCTGCATCCTACGAGCAGTACTTC	CASSKQGAGGSASYEQYF
few	TRBV7-2	TRBJ2-3	-	TGTGCCAGCAGCTTAACCACCCTCGGGTCGCAGTATTTT	CASSLTTLGSQYF
few	TRBV27	TRBJ1-5	TRBD1	TGTGCCAGCAGTCTAAGGACAGGCGGCAATCAGCCCCAGCATTTT	CASSLRTGGNQPQHF
-	TRBV7-9	TRBJ2-2	TRBD2	TGTGCCAGCAGTACCCTGGGACTAGCGTTCGGGGAGCTGTTTTTT	CASSTLGLAFGELFF
few	TRBV7-2	TRBJ2-2	-	TGTGCCAGCAGCTTTTTGGTTGGGGAGCTGTTTTTT	CASSFLVGELFF
few	TRBV7-2	TRBJ2-1	-	TGTGCCAGCAGCGCTTTAGCCGGGACACTTAACAATGAGCAGTTCTTC	CASSALAGTLNNEQFF
many	TRBV29-1	TRBJ2-7	-	TGCAGCGTTGACGGTGGGGCCTACGAGCAGTACTTC	CSVDGGAYEQYF
-	TRBV7-3	TRBJ2-7	TRBD2	TGTGCCAGCAGCCCTTTAGCGGGGGACTACGAGCAGTACTTC	CASSPLAGDYEQYF
-	TRBV12-3/TRBV12-4	TRBJ2-7	-	TGTGCCAGCAGTCACTCTACAGGGAACCTCTACGAGCAGTACTTC	CASSHSTGNLYEQYF
-	TRBV12-3/TRBV12-4	TRBJ1-1	-	TGTGCCAGCACCTTCGCGGGGACCACTGAAGCTTTCTTT	CASTFAGTTEAFF
-	TRBV4-3	TRBJ2-7	TRBD2	TGCGCCAGCAGCCAAGAAACGGGACTAGTTGCCGAGCAGTACTTC	CASSQETGLVAEQYF
-	TRBV10-1	TRBJ2-4	TRBD2	TGCGCCAGCAGTGAGCCCGGGACTAGCGGGAGGATACTAGCCAAAAACATTCAGTACTTC	CASSEPGTSGRILAKNIQYF
-	TRBV2	TRBJ2-1	TRBD2	TGTGCCAGCAGACGGACTAGCGACTTCTACAATGAGCAGTTCTTC	CASRRTSDFYNEQFF
-	TRBV20-1	TRBJ2-5	-	TGCAGTGCTGCTCCTGGACCCCCCCGGGAGACCCAGTACTTC	CSAAPGPPRETQYF
few	TRBV20-1	TRBJ1-2	TRBD1	TGCAGTGCTAGAGATCAAGGACAGGGTGGCTACACCTTC	CSARDQGQGGYTF
few	TRBV5-1	TRBJ2-1	TRBD2	TGCGCCAGCAGCTCCCCCCAGCGGGACCCCAATGAGCAGTTCTTC	CASSSPQRDPNEQFF
-	TRBV5-1	TRBJ1-1	-	TGCGCCAGCAGCTTGGAAGGGCACCCGAACACTGAAGCTTTCTTT	CASSLEGHPNTEAFF
few	TRBV3-1	TRBJ2-5	-	TGTGCCAGCACCCCTTTAGGCGACCGCCAAGAGACCCAGTACTTC	CASTPLGDRQETQYF
few	TRBV20-1	TRBJ1-1	-	TGCAGTGCTAGTAGAACACTTACTGAAGCTTTCTTT	CSASRTLTEAFF
few	TRBV28	TRBJ2-2	TRBD1	TGTGCCAGCAGAGCCGGGACAGGGGTTTATGGCGGGGAGCTGTTTTTT	CASRAGTGVYGGELFF
-	TRBV7-8	TRBJ2-1	-	TGTGCCAGCAGCTTAGCAATCCCCAATGAGCAGTTCTTC	CASSLAIPNEQFF
few	TRBV28	TRBJ2-1	TRBD2	TGTGCCTATAGCGGGAGCTGGTCCTACAATGAGCAGTTCTTC	CAYSGSWSYNEQFF
-	TRBV20-1	TRBJ2-5	TRBD2	TGCAGTGCTAGTCCAGCGGGAATACAAGAGACCCAGTACTTC	CSASPAGIQETQYF
-	TRBV9	TRBJ2-4	-	TGTGCCAGCAGCGTAGAAGACAAAAACATTCAGTACTTC	CASSVEDKNIQYF
-	TRBV4-3	TRBJ2-2	-	TGCGCCAGCAGCCAAGCCCAGGGGAAAGGCACCGGGGAGCTGTTTTTT	CASSQAQGKGTGELFF
-	TRBV27	TRBJ2-1	TRBD2	TGTGCCAGCAAGTCACTAGCGGTCTACAATGAGCAGTTCTTC	CASKSLAVYNEQFF
-	TRBV11-2	TRBJ2-7	TRBD2	TGTGCCAGCAGCTTTGGCGGGAGAGGTGGCTACGAGCAGTACTTC	CASSFGGRGGYEQYF